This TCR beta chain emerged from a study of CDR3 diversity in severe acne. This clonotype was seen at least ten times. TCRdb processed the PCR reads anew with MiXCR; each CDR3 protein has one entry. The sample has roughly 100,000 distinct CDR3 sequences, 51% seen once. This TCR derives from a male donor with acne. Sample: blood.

Written as DNA, the CDR3 is TGTGCCAGCAGTGAGACAGAATCTAACGAGCAGTACTTC. This codes for CASSETESNEQYF. This chain uses TRBV6-1 with TRBJ2-7, with D perhaps TRBD1 (5 bases). Germline V CDR1 and CDR2: MNHNS, SASEGT. V lost 3 bases to trimming and J lost 5 bases, with 11 bases between them. The CDR3 length is 13 residues.